This T cell receptor beta chain derives from a study of metastatic and nonmetastatic thyroid tumors. The CDR3 totals 18 residues. Per germline, CDR1 DFQATT and CDR2 SNEGSKA (reference sequence). Trimming pared 0 bases from V and 0 bases from J, leaving 18 bases between. Treatment of any kind had been given to no patient before thyroid surgery. In the original workflow: For papillary thyroid cancer, a distant-metastasis classifier was constructed from CDR3 differences observed across clinicopathological groups. Via MiXCR, TCRdb re-called the PCR reads. TCRdb, not the authors, supplied the V and J calls. The table records about 20,000 clones, around 30% of them present only once.

The TCR was taken from a female donor with papillary thyroid cancer or a benign thyroid nodule (not recorded which). Some clones in this sample may be carry-over from other donors' samples. The V call is TRBV20-1, the J call TRBJ1-3; D is perhaps TRBD1 (5 bases). Sequences were obtained from tumor tissue. For the CDR3, the DNA is TGCAGTGCTAGAGATAGCGGGCGGTGGGGGGTCTCTGGAAACACCATATATTTT. This codes for CSARDSGRWGVSGNTIYF.